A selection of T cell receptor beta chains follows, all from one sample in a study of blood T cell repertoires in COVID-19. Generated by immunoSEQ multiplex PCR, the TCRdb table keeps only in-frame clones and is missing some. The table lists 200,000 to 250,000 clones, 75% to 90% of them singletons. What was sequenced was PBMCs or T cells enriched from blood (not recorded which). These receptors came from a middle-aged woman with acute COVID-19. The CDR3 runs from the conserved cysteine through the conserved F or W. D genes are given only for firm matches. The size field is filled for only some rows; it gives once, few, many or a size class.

CDR3: CASRDTENTEAFF; DNA: TGTGCCAGCAGGGACACGGAGAACACTGAAGCTTTCTTT; V: TRBV28; size: NA; D: NA; J: TRBJ1-1
CDR3: CASSTPGSAISGNTIYF; DNA: TGTGCCAGTAGTACCCCCGGGTCAGCAATCTCTGGAAACACCATATATTTT; V: TRBV19; size: NA; D: NA; J: TRBJ1-3
CDR3: CASSQLGTSGNTIYF; DNA: TGCGCCAGCAGCCAATTGGGCACATCTGGAAACACCATATATTTT; V: TRBV4-3; size: once; D: NA; J: TRBJ1-3
CDR3: CAWSVASANTEAFF; DNA: TGTGCCTGGAGTGTGGCAAGCGCGAACACTGAAGCTTTCTTT; V: TRBV30; size: NA; D: NA; J: TRBJ1-1
CDR3: CASSVSPQPQHF; DNA: TGTGCCAGTAGTGTATCCCCTCAGCCCCAGCATTTT; V: TRBV19; size: NA; D: NA; J: TRBJ1-5
CDR3: CASSYGTGDDGYTF; DNA: TGTGCCAGCAGTTACGGGACAGGGGACGATGGCTACACCTTC; V: TRBV6-6; size: once; D: TRBD1; J: TRBJ1-2
CDR3: CATSRARTGGYGYTF; DNA: TGTGCCACCAGCAGAGCGCGGACAGGGGGTTATGGCTACACCTTC; V: TRBV15; size: NA; D: TRBD1; J: TRBJ1-2
CDR3: CASSLGLERKAFF; DNA: TGTGCCAGCAGCCTAGGTCTTGAACGGAAAGCTTTCTTT; V: TRBV28; size: NA; D: NA; J: TRBJ1-1
CDR3: CATSRDNDRGLYEQYF; DNA: TGTGCCACCAGCAGAGATAACGACAGGGGGCTCTACGAGCAGTACTTC; V: TRBV15; size: NA; D: TRBD1; J: TRBJ2-7
CDR3: CATSRGLSGIGNYGYTF; DNA: TGTGCCACCAGCAGAGGGTTATCAGGGATCGGAAACTATGGCTACACCTTC; V: TRBV15; size: NA; D: NA; J: TRBJ1-2
CDR3: CASSPGDILGETQYF; DNA: TGTGCCAGCAGTCCTGGGGACATCTTGGGGGAGACCCAGTACTTC; V: TRBV25-1; size: NA; D: NA; J: TRBJ2-5
CDR3: CSVVEGNTEAFF; DNA: TGCAGCGTCGTCGAGGGTAACACTGAAGCTTTCTTT; V: TRBV29-1; size: NA; D: NA; J: TRBJ1-1
CDR3: CASSEVEGLKLFF; DNA: TGCGCCAGCAGTGAGGTGGAGGGACTCAAGCTGTTTTTT; V: TRBV10-2; size: NA; D: NA; J: TRBJ1-4
CDR3: CASSLGQGAVYGYTF; DNA: TGTGCCAGCAGCTTAGGACAGGGGGCAGTCTATGGCTACACCTTC; V: TRBV7-2; size: NA; D: TRBD1; J: TRBJ1-2
CDR3: CASSQTLGGMNNEQFF; DNA: TGTGCCAGCAGCCAAACCTTGGGGGGGATGAACAATGAGCAGTTCTTC; V: TRBV7-8; size: NA; D: TRBD2; J: TRBJ2-1
CDR3: CASRGNDGYTF; DNA: TGTGCCAGCCGCGGGAACGATGGCTACACCTTC; V: TRBV6-6; size: NA; D: NA; J: TRBJ1-2
CDR3: CASSQDSGNQPQHF; DNA: TGTGCCAGTAGTCAGGACAGTGGCAATCAGCCCCAGCATTTT; V: TRBV19; size: NA; D: NA; J: TRBJ1-5
CDR3: CASSSEIGAASLQETQYF; DNA: TGTGCCAGCAGCTCAGAAATTGGGGCAGCCTCCCTCCAAGAGACCCAGTACTTC; V: TRBV11-2; size: NA; D: NA; J: TRBJ2-5
CDR3: CASSLAKLGQDFYEQYF; DNA: TGCGCCAGCAGCTTGGCCAAGTTGGGACAGGATTTCTACGAGCAGTACTTC; V: TRBV5-1; size: NA; D: TRBD1; J: TRBJ2-7
CDR3: CASSDSNYGYTF; DNA: TGTGCCAGCAGTGACAGCAACTATGGCTACACCTTC; V: TRBV12-3/TRBV12-4; size: NA; D: NA; J: TRBJ1-2
CDR3: CAIRSGTGVNQPQHF; DNA: TGTGCCATCAGATCCGGGACAGGGGTTAATCAGCCCCAGCATTTT; V: TRBV10-3; size: NA; D: TRBD1; J: TRBJ1-5
CDR3: CATRSGPRTDTQYF; DNA: TGTGCCACTCGTAGCGGGCCTCGCACAGATACGCAGTATTTT; V: TRBV24-1; size: NA; D: TRBD2; J: TRBJ2-3
CDR3: CASQQSSGNTIYF; DNA: TGTGCCAGCCAACAAAGCTCTGGAAACACCATATATTTT; V: TRBV19; size: NA; D: NA; J: TRBJ1-3
CDR3: CASSQSVGAGLDYGYTF; DNA: TGTGCCAGCAGCCAATCGGTAGGGGCTGGGTTAGACTATGGCTACACCTTC; V: TRBV3-1/TRBV3-2; size: once; D: NA; J: TRBJ1-2
CDR3: CASSLGTGGFGGEETQYF; DNA: TGTGCCAGCAGCTTAGGGACAGGGGGCTTTGGGGGTGAAGAGACCCAGTACTTC; V: TRBV7-3; size: few; D: TRBD1; J: TRBJ2-5
CDR3: CASSNLGQGYQPQHF; DNA: TGTGCCAGTAGCAATCTGGGACAGGGTTATCAGCCCCAGCATTTT; V: TRBV19; size: NA; D: TRBD1; J: TRBJ1-5
CDR3: CASSPFRGTGPGTQYF; DNA: TGTGCCAGCAGTCCCTTTAGAGGTACAGGTCCGGGGACCCAGTACTTC; V: TRBV6-2/TRBV6-3; size: few; D: NA; J: TRBJ2-5
CDR3: CASKQGSANEKLFF; DNA: TGCGCCAGCAAACAGGGATCGGCTAATGAAAAACTGTTTTTT; V: TRBV5-1; size: NA; D: NA; J: TRBJ1-4
CDR3: CASSPPGTSGEDQYF; DNA: TGTGCCAGCTCACCACCCGGGACTAGCGGGGAAGACCAGTACTTC; V: TRBV18; size: NA; D: TRBD2; J: TRBJ2-5
CDR3: CAISIGGASYEQYF; DNA: TGTGCCATCAGTATAGGGGGGGCCTCCTACGAGCAGTACTTC; V: TRBV10-3; size: NA; D: NA; J: TRBJ2-7
CDR3: CASSFGLENYEQYF; DNA: TGTGCCAGCAGCTTCGGACTAGAGAACTACGAGCAGTACTTC; V: TRBV5-4; size: NA; D: TRBD2; J: TRBJ2-7
CDR3: CASRGTGGKAEAFF; DNA: TGTGCCAGCAGAGGGACAGGGGGCAAGGCTGAAGCTTTCTTT; V: TRBV6-5; size: few; D: TRBD1; J: TRBJ1-1
CDR3: CPRGGLQIRDGTDTQYF; DNA: TGTCCAAGGGGGGGCCTTCAAATTCGGGATGGCACAGATACGCAGTATTTT; V: TRBV27; size: NA; D: NA; J: TRBJ2-3
CDR3: CASGLTGATSGNTIYF; DNA: TGTGCTAGTGGTTTGACAGGAGCCACCTCTGGAAACACCATATATTTT; V: TRBV12-5; size: NA; D: NA; J: TRBJ1-3
CDR3: CASSLTSGGREIGELFF; DNA: TGTGCCAGCAGCTTGACTAGCGGGGGCCGGGAGATCGGGGAGCTGTTTTTT; V: TRBV7-6; size: NA; D: TRBD2; J: TRBJ2-2
CDR3: CASSVADRGLRTEAFF; DNA: TGTGCCAGCAGCGTAGCGGACAGGGGGCTGAGGACTGAAGCTTTCTTT; V: TRBV9; size: NA; D: TRBD1; J: TRBJ1-1
CDR3: CATGGQGAINEQFF; DNA: TGTGCCACCGGCGGACAGGGGGCGATCAATGAGCAGTTCTTC; V: TRBV24-1; size: NA; D: TRBD1; J: TRBJ2-1
CDR3: CASSGRDSSYEQYF; DNA: TGTGCCAGCAGCGGGCGGGACAGCTCCTACGAGCAGTACTTC; V: TRBV9; size: NA; D: NA; J: TRBJ2-7
CDR3: CAWMRGRVYGYTF; DNA: TGTGCCTGGATGAGGGGGCGGGTATATGGCTACACCTTC; V: TRBV30; size: NA; D: TRBD1; J: TRBJ1-2
CDR3: CASSPIGQLNQPQHF; DNA: TGTGCCAGCTCACCGATTGGACAGCTCAATCAGCCCCAGCATTTT; V: TRBV18; size: once; D: NA; J: TRBJ1-5
CDR3: CASSITGGVEGLSGGYTF; DNA: TGTGCCAGTAGTATAACAGGCGGGGTAGAGGGACTCTCTGGTGGCTACACCTTC; V: TRBV19; size: NA; D: NA; J: TRBJ1-2
CDR3: CASSVYGGASYNEQFF; DNA: TGCGCCAGCAGCGTTTACGGGGGGGCCTCCTACAATGAGCAGTTCTTC; V: TRBV5-1; size: NA; D: TRBD2; J: TRBJ2-1